This TCR beta chain was identified in a study of spatial heterogeneity in lung cancer. As for the study in general: Around 22 months after resection was the median timing of the follow-up PBMC samples, which were sequenced when available.

TCRdb passed the 5' RACE reads through MiXCR, listing each CDR3 protein once. The sample yields tens of thousands of distinct CDR3 sequences, approximately 8% seen once. V dropped 5 bases and J dropped 0 bases, with 12 bases sitting between them. CDR3 length: 14 amino acids. Per the germline V gene, CDR1 is DFQATT and CDR2 is SNEGSKA (reference sequence). This clonotype has ten or more counts. Regarding time point: blood at routine non-recurrence follow-up after resection. This sequence was found in a male donor with early-stage non-small cell lung cancer. The chain employs TRBV20-1 and TRBJ2-3, with a weak D call TRBD1 (6 bases). Sequencing was performed on PBMCs, taken at follow-up. CDR3 in DNA: TGCAGTGCTTTTGAGAGGGGGAGCACAGATACGCAGTATTTT. Its protein is CSAFERGSTDTQYF.